Below, one T cell receptor beta chain is given with its context. The record originates from a study of T cell responses to AZD1222 COVID-19 vaccine. The V gene's germline CDR1 is KGHDR and CDR2 SFDVKD. V shed 2 bases and J shed 3 bases, with 9 bases lying between them. The CDR3 is made up of 14 amino acids. Profiled with immunoSEQ multiplex PCR; TCRdb holds only in-frame clones, not every one. The sample records about 120,000 clones, 88% being singletons. The gene calls are TRBV24-1 and TRBJ1-2; a weak D match, TRBD1 (5 bases). Sample: peripheral blood, taken on day 0 of AZD1222 vaccination. The receptor comes from an adult in good health. CDR3 sequence reads: CATSDSRVYYGYTF. Written as DNA, the CDR3 is TGTGCCACCAGTGATTCCAGGGTATACTATGGCTACACCTTC.